What follows are 6 T cell receptor beta chains derived from one specimen sequenced in a study of CD8+CD57+ T cells in acquired aplastic anemia. Genomic DNA provided the template from which TCR beta VDJ and CDR3 profiles were obtained. TCRdb called the reads again in MiXCR, with one record for every CDR3 protein. The profile shows some 150,000 distinct CDR3 sequences, less than 45% of them singletons. The sequencing sample was made of sorted CD4+, CD8+, or CD8+CD57+ T cells (not recorded which) from PBMCs. The receptor source for this set is a human donor in good health, serving as a control.

The gene calls are TRBV7-6 and TRBJ2-5; 7 nucleotides align to TRBD2. The CDR3 covers 16 residues. Germline V gene data show CDR1 as SGHVS and CDR2 as FNYEAQ. J gave up 5 bases and V 1 base, and 10 bases lay outside the gene matches. CDR3 nucleotide sequence: TGTGCCAGCAGCTTAGAGGGCGGGGGTAGAGGCGAGACCCAGTACTTC. It translates to CASSLEGGGRGETQYF.

Of note for this clonotype: Since a much larger clone is just one base distant, this may be a read error. This sequence joins TRBV25-1 and TRBJ2-1; D gene unclear. CDR3 length: 11 amino acids. Germline values: CDR1 MGHDK, CDR2 SYGVNS. The CDR3 here is CASSGYNAQFF. CDR3 nucleotide sequence: TGTGCCAGCAGTGGATACAATGCGCAGTTCTTC.

A word on this clonotype: A much larger clone differs from this one at a single base, so this may be a read error. This chain uses TRBV28 with TRBJ1-1; no definite D call. This CDR3 is 15 amino acids long. Germline loops: CDR1 MDHEN, CDR2 SYDVKM. CDR3 DNA sequence: TGTGCCAGCAGTTTATCAGGACGGAGCATCACTGAAGCTTCCTTT. It encodes CASSLSGRSITEASF.

This clonotype was counted ten times or more. The chain couples TRBV20-1 to TRBJ1-2; D is unresolved. CDR3 length: 14 residues. V gave up 3 bases and J gave up 0 bases, with 11 bases separating them. Looked up from germline, CDR1 is DFQATT and CDR2 is SNEGSKA (reference sequence). This CDR3 reads CSAREPGTNYGYTF. The CDR3 DNA is TGCAGTGCTAGGGAGCCTGGAACTAACTATGGCTACACCTTC.

The chain has TRBV29-1 and TRBJ1-4, with 9 positions matching TRBD1. The CDR3 extends over 13 amino acids. Germline assignment: CDR1 SQVTM and CDR2 ANQGSEA. V gave up 4 bases and J gave up 7 bases; unmatched junction bases: 4. The CDR3 reads CSVGWDRVEKLFF. CDR3 in DNA: TGCAGCGTTGGATGGGACAGGGTTGAAAAACTGTTTTTT. The full variable domain, in which reference TRBV29-1 and TRBJ1-4 provide the parts outside the CDR3, is SAVISQKPSRDICQRGTSLTIQCQVDSQVTMMFWYRQQPGQSLTLIATANQGSEATYESGFVIDKFPISRPNLTFSTLTVSNMSPEDSSIYLCSVGWDRVEKLFFGSGTQLSVL.

The J gene is TRBJ1-6, the V gene TRBV10-3; 7 nucleotides line up with TRBD1. The germline CDR1 and CDR2 sequences are ENHRY and SYGVKD. This CDR3 contains 16 residues. The V and J ends lost 2 bases and 5 bases, in that order; junction bases with no gene match: 6. In DNA, the CDR3 is TGTGCCATCAGTGAGAAACAGGGGAGCCATAATTCACCCCTCCACTTT. Translation: CAISEKQGSHNSPLHF.